This T cell receptor beta chain came from a study of T cell repertoires in cytomegalovirus infection (dated by TCRdb to between 2018 and 2021). With respect to the entire study: Peptide stimulations targeted recently identified HLA-C-restricted CMV epitopes, whose presentation resists viral immunomodulation, together with well-studied HLA-B-restricted epitopes. The HLA type of each donor mattered for the analysis, because public TCR beta signatures pointed to carriage of CMV infection along with the matching HLA type. General study outcomes and caveats: The ex vivo response was dominated by HLA-C-restricted CMV-specific TCR beta clonotypes, which also provided the single most frequent clonotype in two of eight donors. In both this cohort and an independent cohort of 352 donors, the cumulative frequency of public TCR beta family members distinguished carriers of CMV infection plus the relevant HLA type.

The sample's treatment or condition label, decoded: in vitro stimulation with specific CMV peptide epitopes to enrich CMV-specific T cells. The CDR3 spans 15 residues, from the cysteine through the phenylalanine. Only the CDR3 part of the read is kept: 45 bases, read in frame from the first base. At the junction V is shortened by 7 bases and J by 0 bases, with 12 bases in between. According to the germline V gene, CDR1 reads LGHNA and CDR2 reads YNFKEQ. Sequenced on an Illumina HiSeq 1500. In-frame beta chains were kept once TCRdb had trimmed the public reads at Q25 with fastp and called clones with MiXCR. Every entry covers one CDR3 protein and lists the most common genes and DNA from its rows. The sample table contains roughly 570,000 distinct CDR3 sequences; only one count was recorded for 40% of them. The ten biggest clones cover about 48% of the sample. This clonotype was detected only a few times. Its antigen remains unidentified. No qualities accompany the bases; no much larger clone lies one base away.

Recombination joined TRBV4-2 with TRBJ2-2, with the identity of the D gene unclear. The clonotype comes from a human donor in good health (CMV status not recorded). Some clones in this sample may be carry-over from other donors' samples. The sample here was cultured PBMCs, taken from culture after CMV antigen stimulation. CDR3 protein: CASTRQATNTGELFF. The DNA sequence follows: TGTGCCAGCACGCGCCAAGCGACGAACACCGGGGAGCTGTTTTTT.